These T cell receptor beta chains were read from a single sample in a study of CD8 T cells in ankylosing spondylitis. TCRdb reprocessed the 5' RACE reads with MiXCR, giving one entry per CDR3 protein. In the table there are under 30,000 distinct CDR3 sequences, 13% of which are singletons. The sample was blood. The receptors shown here come from a male donor with ankylosing spondylitis or in good health (not recorded which). Both conserved end residues are part of each CDR3. D genes are given only for firm matches. Clone size is not always given. Where it is, it says once, few, many or a class for expanded clones.

v_gene: TRBV28
abundance: few
j_gene: TRBJ2-5
d_gene: TRBD1
CDR3aa: CASSPLEGGQQYF
CDR3nt: TGTGCCAGCAGTCCTCTAGAAGGGGGACAGCAGTACTTC

v_gene: TRBV2
abundance: NA
j_gene: TRBJ2-1
d_gene: TRBD2
CDR3aa: CASSASGRAQNEQFF
CDR3nt: TGTGCCAGCAGTGCTAGCGGGAGGGCCCAGAATGAGCAGTTCTTC

v_gene: TRBV6-6
abundance: many
j_gene: TRBJ2-1
d_gene: NA
CDR3aa: CASSSPARLGEQFF
CDR3nt: TGTGCCAGCAGTTCCCCGGCCCGCCTGGGAGAGCAGTTCTTC

v_gene: TRBV6-5
abundance: many
j_gene: TRBJ2-1
d_gene: TRBD1
CDR3aa: CASRRDSEGEFF
CDR3nt: TGTGCCAGCAGACGGGACAGCGAAGGGGAGTTCTTC

v_gene: TRBV5-1
abundance: NA
j_gene: TRBJ2-4
d_gene: TRBD1
CDR3aa: CASSAGTGRSNIQYF
CDR3nt: TGCGCCAGCAGCGCGGGGACAGGGAGGTCGAACATTCAGTACTTC

v_gene: TRBV7-2
abundance: NA
j_gene: TRBJ2-7
d_gene: NA
CDR3aa: CASSLSGRQQYF
CDR3nt: TGTGCCAGCAGCTTGTCAGGGAGGCAGCAGTACTTC

v_gene: TRBV20-1
abundance: many
j_gene: TRBJ2-5
d_gene: TRBD2
CDR3aa: CSAPLAGLQETQYF
CDR3nt: TGCAGTGCCCCCTTAGCGGGACTCCAAGAGACCCAGTACTTC

v_gene: TRBV5-1
abundance: many
j_gene: TRBJ2-3
d_gene: NA
CDR3aa: CASSLADTQYF
CDR3nt: TGCGCCAGCAGCTTGGCGGATACGCAGTATTTT

v_gene: TRBV10-3
abundance: few
j_gene: TRBJ2-1
d_gene: TRBD1
CDR3aa: CAIRPGTDTYNEQFF
CDR3nt: TGTGCCATCAGACCCGGGACAGACACCTACAATGAGCAGTTCTTC

v_gene: TRBV12-3/TRBV12-4
abundance: few
j_gene: TRBJ1-1
d_gene: NA
CDR3aa: CASSMDRNTEAFF
CDR3nt: TGTGCCAGCAGTATGGACAGAAACACTGAAGCTTTCTTT

v_gene: TRBV15
abundance: few
j_gene: TRBJ1-4
d_gene: TRBD1
CDR3aa: CATSTSGTGNEKLFF
CDR3nt: TGTGCCACCAGCACATCCGGGACAGGGAATGAAAAACTGTTTTTT

v_gene: TRBV12-3/TRBV12-4
abundance: many
j_gene: TRBJ1-5
d_gene: TRBD1
CDR3aa: CASSLIQGSNQPQHF
CDR3nt: TGTGCCAGCAGTTTAATACAGGGGTCCAATCAGCCCCAGCATTTT

v_gene: TRBV29-1
abundance: few
j_gene: TRBJ2-1
d_gene: NA
CDR3aa: CSVTGGIAGELNEQFF
CDR3nt: TGCAGCGTTACAGGGGGCATAGCGGGAGAACTCAATGAGCAGTTCTTC

v_gene: TRBV4-3
abundance: many
j_gene: TRBJ2-1
d_gene: TRBD1
CDR3aa: CASSQLPRGQSDGEQFF
CDR3nt: TGCGCCAGCAGCCAACTACCTAGGGGACAGTCCGACGGTGAGCAGTTCTTC

v_gene: TRBV25-1
abundance: NA
j_gene: TRBJ2-1
d_gene: TRBD2
CDR3aa: CASRLAGGNNEQFF
CDR3nt: TGTGCCAGCAGACTAGCGGGAGGGAACAATGAGCAGTTCTTC

v_gene: TRBV7-9
abundance: NA
j_gene: TRBJ2-5
d_gene: NA
CDR3aa: CASSLERRGASFQETQYF
CDR3nt: TGTGCCAGCAGCTTAGAACGCCGTGGGGCCTCGTTCCAAGAGACCCAGTACTTC

v_gene: TRBV28
abundance: NA
j_gene: TRBJ1-1
d_gene: NA
CDR3aa: CASSRTVLNTEAFF
CDR3nt: TGTGCCAGCAGCCGGACAGTGCTGAACACTGAAGCTTTCTTT

v_gene: TRBV9
abundance: many
j_gene: TRBJ2-1
d_gene: TRBD2
CDR3aa: CASSATSAYNEQFF
CDR3nt: TGTGCCAGCAGCGCGACTAGCGCCTACAATGAGCAGTTCTTC

v_gene: TRBV29-1
abundance: many
j_gene: TRBJ2-3
d_gene: NA
CDR3aa: CSAESGGVTDTQYF
CDR3nt: TGCAGCGCAGAGTCCGGGGGAGTCACAGATACGCAGTATTTT

v_gene: TRBV7-3
abundance: many
j_gene: TRBJ2-2
d_gene: NA
CDR3aa: CASSWDTGELFF
CDR3nt: TGTGCCAGCAGCTGGGACACCGGGGAGCTGTTTTTT

v_gene: TRBV20-1
abundance: few
j_gene: TRBJ2-2
d_gene: NA
CDR3aa: CSARGDTGELFF
CDR3nt: TGCAGTGCTAGAGGGGACACCGGGGAGCTGTTTTTT

v_gene: TRBV30
abundance: NA
j_gene: TRBJ1-4
d_gene: TRBD1
CDR3aa: CAWRDRGYEKLFF
CDR3nt: TGTGCCTGGCGGGACAGGGGTTATGAAAAACTGTTTTTT

v_gene: TRBV28
abundance: many
j_gene: TRBJ2-3
d_gene: TRBD2
CDR3aa: CASRLAGGGDTQYF
CDR3nt: TGTGCCAGCAGACTAGCGGGAGGGGGAGATACGCAGTATTTT

v_gene: TRBV6-5
abundance: NA
j_gene: TRBJ2-4
d_gene: TRBD1
CDR3aa: CANLPKTGMCKNIQYF
CDR3nt: TGTGCCAACCTGCCCAAGACAGGGATGTGCAAAAACATTCAGTACTTC

v_gene: TRBV29-1
abundance: once
j_gene: TRBJ1-1
d_gene: NA
CDR3aa: CSVLPGNTEAFF
CDR3nt: TGCAGCGTTCTCCCGGGGAACACTGAAGCTTTCTTT

v_gene: TRBV11-1
abundance: NA
j_gene: TRBJ1-1
d_gene: NA
CDR3aa: CASSSPARGGHTEAFF
CDR3nt: TGTGCCAGCAGCTCACCCGCCCGCGGCGGACACACTGAAGCTTTCTTT

v_gene: TRBV20-1
abundance: few
j_gene: TRBJ2-7
d_gene: TRBD2
CDR3aa: CSARLAGEIYEQYF
CDR3nt: TGCAGTGCTAGACTAGCGGGAGAGATCTACGAGCAGTACTTC

v_gene: TRBV10-3
abundance: few
j_gene: TRBJ2-3
d_gene: NA
CDR3aa: CAISVGIPDTQYF
CDR3nt: TGTGCCATCTCCGTGGGCATCCCAGATACGCAGTATTTT

v_gene: TRBV10-3
abundance: NA
j_gene: TRBJ2-1
d_gene: NA
CDR3aa: CAISESGAEQFF
CDR3nt: TGTGCCATCAGTGAGTCGGGTGCCGAGCAGTTCTTC

v_gene: TRBV19
abundance: NA
j_gene: TRBJ1-1
d_gene: TRBD1
CDR3aa: CASSPRPGQGTAEAFF
CDR3nt: TGTGCCAGTAGCCCGAGGCCGGGACAGGGGACGGCTGAAGCTTTCTTT

v_gene: TRBV13
abundance: NA
j_gene: TRBJ2-7
d_gene: NA
CDR3aa: CASSLGPGSSSEQYF
CDR3nt: TGTGCCAGCAGCTTAGGCCCCGGCAGTTCTAGCGAGCAGTACTTC

v_gene: TRBV7-2
abundance: NA
j_gene: TRBJ2-7
d_gene: TRBD1
CDR3aa: CASSPPGQLFYEQYF
CDR3nt: TGTGCCAGCAGCCCGCCGGGACAGCTATTCTACGAGCAGTACTTC

v_gene: TRBV20-1
abundance: NA
j_gene: TRBJ1-1
d_gene: NA
CDR3aa: CSARTGRLNTEAFF
CDR3nt: TGCAGTGCTAGGACGGGACGTTTGAACACTGAAGCTTTCTTT

v_gene: TRBV20-1
abundance: NA
j_gene: TRBJ2-3
d_gene: NA
CDR3aa: CSAGPRRDTQYF
CDR3nt: TGCAGTGCTGGCCCAAGGCGAGATACGCAGTATTTT

v_gene: TRBV3-1
abundance: NA
j_gene: TRBJ1-4
d_gene: NA
CDR3aa: CASSQEDGATNEKLFF
CDR3nt: TGTGCCAGCAGCCAGGAGGACGGCGCAACTAATGAAAAACTGTTTTTT